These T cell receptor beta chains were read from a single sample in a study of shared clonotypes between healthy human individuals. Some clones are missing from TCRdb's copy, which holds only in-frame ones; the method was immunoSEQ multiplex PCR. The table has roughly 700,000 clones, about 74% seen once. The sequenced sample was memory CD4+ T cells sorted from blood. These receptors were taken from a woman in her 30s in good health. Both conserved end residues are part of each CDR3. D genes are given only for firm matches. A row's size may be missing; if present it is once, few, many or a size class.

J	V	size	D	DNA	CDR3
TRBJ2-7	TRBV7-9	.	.	TGTGCCAGCTCCCGGGTCCATTACGAGCAGTACTTC	CASSRVHYEQYF
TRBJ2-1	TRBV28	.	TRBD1	TGTGCCAGCAGTACGTCCGGGACAGGGACAATCTATGAGCAGTTCTTC	CASSTSGTGTIYEQFF
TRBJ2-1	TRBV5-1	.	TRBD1	TGCGCCAGCAGCTTGCTAGGGACAGGGAGCTCCTACAATGAGCAGTTCTTC	CASSLLGTGSSYNEQFF
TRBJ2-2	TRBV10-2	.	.	TGCGCCAGCAGTGAGGTTGCGGGTCAGAGCGGGGAGCTGTTTTTT	CASSEVAGQSGELFF
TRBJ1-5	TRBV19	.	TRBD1	TGTGCCACCGCGACAGGGCCCGTTCAGCCCCAGCATTTT	CATATGPVQPQHF
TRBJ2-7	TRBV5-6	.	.	TGTGCCAGCAGCTTGGGGTGGGGCGAGCAGTACTTC	CASSLGWGEQYF
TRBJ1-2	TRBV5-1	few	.	TGCGCCAGCAGCGTGGCGGGGAATGGCTACACCTTC	CASSVAGNGYTF
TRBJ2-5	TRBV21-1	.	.	TGTGCCAGCAGTTCCGGGTCTCCCGGGGGAGAGACCCAGTACTTC	CASSSGSPGGETQYF
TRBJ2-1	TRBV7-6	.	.	TGTGCCAGCAGCTTAGTTGTGGGGCTAGGGGCCGATGAGCAGTTCTTC	CASSLVVGLGADEQFF
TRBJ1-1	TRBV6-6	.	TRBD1	TGTGCCAGCAGTTACAAGGGACAGGGGGCAACTGAAGCTTTCTTT	CASSYKGQGATEAFF
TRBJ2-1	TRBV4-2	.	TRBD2	TGTGCCAGCAGCCCCACTAGCGGCTCCTACAATGAGCAGTTCTTC	CASSPTSGSYNEQFF
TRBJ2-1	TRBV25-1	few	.	TGTGCCAGCAGCCCCAGACCCGCCCGGGGGTCCTACAATGAGCAGTTCTTC	CASSPRPARGSYNEQFF
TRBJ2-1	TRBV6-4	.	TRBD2	TGTGCCAGCAGCCGGAATGTAGCGGGAGTCGGTGAGCAGTTCTTC	CASSRNVAGVGEQFF
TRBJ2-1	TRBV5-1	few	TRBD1	TGCGCCAGCAGCCCCGGGACAGATCACAATGAGCAGTTCTTC	CASSPGTDHNEQFF
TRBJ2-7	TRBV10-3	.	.	TGTGCCATCAGTGAGTCAACTGTGGGGCTCCACGAGCAGTACTTC	CAISESTVGLHEQYF
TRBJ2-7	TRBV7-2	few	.	TGTGCCAGCAGACTAAAGGGGAGATCCTACGAGCAGTACTTC	CASRLKGRSYEQYF